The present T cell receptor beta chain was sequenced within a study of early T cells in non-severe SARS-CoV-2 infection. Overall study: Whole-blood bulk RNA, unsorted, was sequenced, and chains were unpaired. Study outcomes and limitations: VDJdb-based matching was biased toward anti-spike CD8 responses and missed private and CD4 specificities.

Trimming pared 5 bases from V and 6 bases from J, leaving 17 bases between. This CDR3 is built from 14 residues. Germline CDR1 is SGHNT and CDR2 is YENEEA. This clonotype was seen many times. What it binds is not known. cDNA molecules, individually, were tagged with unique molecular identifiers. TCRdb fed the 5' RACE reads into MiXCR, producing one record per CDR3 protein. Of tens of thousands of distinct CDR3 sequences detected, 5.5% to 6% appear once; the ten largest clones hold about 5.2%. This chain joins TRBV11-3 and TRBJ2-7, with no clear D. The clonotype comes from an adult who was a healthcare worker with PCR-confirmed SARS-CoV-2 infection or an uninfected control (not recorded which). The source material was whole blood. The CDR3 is CASSPQGLPSEQYF. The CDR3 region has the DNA TGTGCCAGCAGCCCCCAAGGTCTCCCTTCCGAGCAGTACTTC.